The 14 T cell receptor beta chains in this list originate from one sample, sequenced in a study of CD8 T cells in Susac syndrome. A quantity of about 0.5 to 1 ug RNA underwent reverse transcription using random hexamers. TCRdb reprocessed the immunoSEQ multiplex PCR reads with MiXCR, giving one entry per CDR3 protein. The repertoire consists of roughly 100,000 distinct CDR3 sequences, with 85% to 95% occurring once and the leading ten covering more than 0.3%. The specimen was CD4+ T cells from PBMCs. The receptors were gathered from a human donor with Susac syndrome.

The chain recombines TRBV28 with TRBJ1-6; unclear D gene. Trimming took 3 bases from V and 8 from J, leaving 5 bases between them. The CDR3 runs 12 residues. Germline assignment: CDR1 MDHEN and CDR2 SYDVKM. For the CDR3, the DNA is TGTGCCAGCAGTTTCGAGGATTCACCCCTCCACTTT. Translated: CASSFEDSPLHF.

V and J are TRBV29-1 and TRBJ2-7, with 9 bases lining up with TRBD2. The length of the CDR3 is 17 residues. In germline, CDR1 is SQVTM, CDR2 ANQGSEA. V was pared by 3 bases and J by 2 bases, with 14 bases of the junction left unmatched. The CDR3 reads CSVEGGSGGLRPYEQYF. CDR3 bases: TGCAGCGTTGAGGGGGGTAGCGGGGGCTTGCGTCCCTACGAGCAGTACTTC.

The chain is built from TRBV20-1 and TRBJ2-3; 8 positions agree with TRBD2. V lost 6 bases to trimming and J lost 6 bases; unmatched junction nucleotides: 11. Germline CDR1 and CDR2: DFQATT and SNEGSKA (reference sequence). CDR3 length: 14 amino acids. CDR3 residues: CSAAAGVFVDTQYF. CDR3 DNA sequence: TGCAGTGCAGCAGCGGGGGTTTTCGTCGATACGCAGTATTTT.

The CDR3 is CASSLFGTGTDTQYF. Here the CDR3 DNA reads TGTGCCAGCAGTTTATTTGGGACAGGCACAGATACGCAGTATTTT. The V and J genes are TRBV12-3 or TRBV12-4 and TRBJ2-3; TRBD1 agrees at 7 bases. Unmatched junction bases numbered 3, after V lost 2 bases and J lost 1 base. The CDR3 covers 15 residues.

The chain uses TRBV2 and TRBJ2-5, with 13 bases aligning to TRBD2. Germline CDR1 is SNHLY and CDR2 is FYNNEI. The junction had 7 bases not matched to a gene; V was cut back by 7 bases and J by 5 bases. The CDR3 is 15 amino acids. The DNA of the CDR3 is TGTGCCAGCACTGGACTAGCGGGGGCAGGGGAGACCCAGTACTTC. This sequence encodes CASTGLAGAGETQYF.

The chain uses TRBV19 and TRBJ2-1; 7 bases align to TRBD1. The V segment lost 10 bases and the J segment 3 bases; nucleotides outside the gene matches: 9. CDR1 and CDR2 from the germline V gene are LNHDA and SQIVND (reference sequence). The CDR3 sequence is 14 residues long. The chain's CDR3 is CATSTGSLYNEQFF. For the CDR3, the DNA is TGTGCCACCTCGACAGGGTCCCTCTACAATGAGCAGTTCTTC.

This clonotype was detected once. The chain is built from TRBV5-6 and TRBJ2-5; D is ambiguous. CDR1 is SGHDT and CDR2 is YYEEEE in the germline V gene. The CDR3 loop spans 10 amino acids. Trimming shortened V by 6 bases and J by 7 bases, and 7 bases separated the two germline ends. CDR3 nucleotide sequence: TGTGCCAGCAACCTGGGGACCCAGTACTTC. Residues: CASNLGTQYF.

The CDR3 DNA follows: TGCAGCGGTTCCTCGGCAGGGGGCTTCTATGGCTACACCTTC. Its translation: CSGSSAGGFYGYTF. V usage is TRBV29-1 and J usage is TRBJ1-2, with 8 bases identical to TRBD1. The CDR3 runs 14 residues. With 7 bases clipped from V and 4 bases from J, the junction kept 11 bases outside the gene matches. The germline V gene encodes CDR1 SQVTM and CDR2 ANQGSEA.

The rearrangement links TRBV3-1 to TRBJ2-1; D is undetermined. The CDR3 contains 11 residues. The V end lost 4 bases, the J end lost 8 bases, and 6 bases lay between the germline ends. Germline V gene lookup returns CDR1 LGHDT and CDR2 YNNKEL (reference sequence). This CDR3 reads CASSRQDEQFF. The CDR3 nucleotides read TGTGCCAGCAGCCGCCAGGATGAGCAGTTCTTC.

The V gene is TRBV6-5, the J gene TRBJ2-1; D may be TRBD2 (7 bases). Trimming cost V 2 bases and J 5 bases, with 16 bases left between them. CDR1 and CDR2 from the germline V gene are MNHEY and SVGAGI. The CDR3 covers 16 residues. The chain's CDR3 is CASSYGGGALHNEQFF. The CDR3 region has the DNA TGTGCCAGCAGTTACGGTGGGGGGGCCTTACACAATGAGCAGTTCTTC.

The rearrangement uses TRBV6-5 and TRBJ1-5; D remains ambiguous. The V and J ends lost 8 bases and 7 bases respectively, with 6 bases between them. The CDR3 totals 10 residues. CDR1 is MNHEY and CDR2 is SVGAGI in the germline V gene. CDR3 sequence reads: CASFWQPQHF. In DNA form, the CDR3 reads TGTGCCAGCTTTTGGCAGCCCCAGCATTTT.

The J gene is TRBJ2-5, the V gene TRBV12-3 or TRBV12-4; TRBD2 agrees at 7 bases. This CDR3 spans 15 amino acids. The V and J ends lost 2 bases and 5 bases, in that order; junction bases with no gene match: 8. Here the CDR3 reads CASSLNEAGSETQYF. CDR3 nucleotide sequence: TGTGCCAGCAGTTTAAATGAAGCGGGGAGTGAGACCCAGTACTTC.

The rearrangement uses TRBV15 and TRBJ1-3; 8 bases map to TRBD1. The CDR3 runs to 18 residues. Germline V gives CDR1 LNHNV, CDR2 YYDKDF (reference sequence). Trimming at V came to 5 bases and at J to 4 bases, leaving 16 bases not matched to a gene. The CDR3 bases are TGTGCCACCAGCGCCCGCAGGGGGCTAACTTCATTCGGAAACACCATATATTTT. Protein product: CATSARRGLTSFGNTIYF.

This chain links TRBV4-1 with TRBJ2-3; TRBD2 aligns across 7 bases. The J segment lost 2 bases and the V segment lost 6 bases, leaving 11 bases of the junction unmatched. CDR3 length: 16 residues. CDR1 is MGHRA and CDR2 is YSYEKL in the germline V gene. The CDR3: CASRTRAGIFTDTQYF. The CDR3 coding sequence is TGCGCCAGCAGGACACGAGCGGGGATATTCACAGATACGCAGTATTTT.